This TCR beta chain came from a study of CXCR3-negative and CXCR3-positive naive CD8 T cells. Study-level points and caveats: Much lower diversity was found in memory CD8+ cells, while both naive subsets had comparably high diversity.

The libraries of TRB cDNA were constructed through 5' RACE using UMI labels. Each CDR3 protein gets one entry in TCRdb, which reprocessed the 5' RACE reads and gives no DNA. Here the sample table reports tens of thousands of distinct CDR3 sequences. Regarding this clonotype: The antigen remains undetermined.

The specimen sequenced was naive CXCR3- CD8+ T cells from blood. Subset given: CD45RO-CCR7+CD27+CD95- naive CD8+ T cells lacking CXCR3 (TNR3-). The clonotype originates from a human donor in good health. Some clones in this sample may be carry-over from other donors' samples.

The CDR3 loop is CARSEGRYNEQFF. The V and J genes are TRBV3-1 and TRBJ2-1; TCRdb gives TRBD1 as the D gene, but with no DNA this cannot be confirmed. Germline V gene lookup returns CDR1 LGHDT and CDR2 YNNKEL (reference sequence). The CDR3 runs 13 residues.